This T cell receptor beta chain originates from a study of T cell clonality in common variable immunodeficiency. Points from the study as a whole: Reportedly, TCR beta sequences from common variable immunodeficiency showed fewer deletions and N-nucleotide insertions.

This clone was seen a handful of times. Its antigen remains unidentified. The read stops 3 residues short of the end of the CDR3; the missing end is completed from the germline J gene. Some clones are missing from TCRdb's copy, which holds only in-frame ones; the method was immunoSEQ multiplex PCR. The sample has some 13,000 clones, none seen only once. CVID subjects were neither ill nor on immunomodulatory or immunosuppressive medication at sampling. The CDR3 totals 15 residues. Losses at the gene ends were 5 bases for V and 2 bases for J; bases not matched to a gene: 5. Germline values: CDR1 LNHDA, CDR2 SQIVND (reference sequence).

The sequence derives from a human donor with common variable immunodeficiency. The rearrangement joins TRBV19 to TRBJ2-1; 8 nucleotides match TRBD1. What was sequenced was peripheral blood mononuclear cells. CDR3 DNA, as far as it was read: TGTGCCAGTAGTTCACGCAGGGGGCCCTACAATGAG. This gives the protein CASSSRRGPYNE. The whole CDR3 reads CASSSRRGPYNEQFF.